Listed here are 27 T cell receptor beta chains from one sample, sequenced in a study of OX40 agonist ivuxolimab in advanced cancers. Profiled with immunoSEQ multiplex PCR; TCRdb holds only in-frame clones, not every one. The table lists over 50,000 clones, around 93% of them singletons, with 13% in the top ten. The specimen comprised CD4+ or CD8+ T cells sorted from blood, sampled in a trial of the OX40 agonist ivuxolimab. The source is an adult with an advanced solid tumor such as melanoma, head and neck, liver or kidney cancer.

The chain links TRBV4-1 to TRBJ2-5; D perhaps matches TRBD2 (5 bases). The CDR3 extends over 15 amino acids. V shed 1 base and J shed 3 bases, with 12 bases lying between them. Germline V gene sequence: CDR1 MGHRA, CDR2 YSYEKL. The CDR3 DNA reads TGCGCCAGCAGCCAAGGCCCCGGGGTCGAAGAGACCCAGTACTTC. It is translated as CASSQGPGVEETQYF.

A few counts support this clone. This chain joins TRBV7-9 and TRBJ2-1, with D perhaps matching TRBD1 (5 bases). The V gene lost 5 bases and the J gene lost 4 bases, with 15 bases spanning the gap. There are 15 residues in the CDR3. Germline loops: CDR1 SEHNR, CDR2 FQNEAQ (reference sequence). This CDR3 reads CASSPRLDTYNEQFF. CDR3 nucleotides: TGTGCCAGCAGCCCTCGACTGGACACTTACAATGAGCAGTTCTTC.

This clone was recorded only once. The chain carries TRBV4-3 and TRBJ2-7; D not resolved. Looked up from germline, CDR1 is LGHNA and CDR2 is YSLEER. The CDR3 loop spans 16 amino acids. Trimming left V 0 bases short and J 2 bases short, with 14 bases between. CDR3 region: CASSQDYGDFTYEQYF. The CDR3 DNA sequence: TGCGCCAGCAGCCAAGACTACGGAGACTTTACCTACGAGCAGTACTTC.

The CDR3 coding sequence is TGTGCCAGCAGCTTAACGGGCTCCCCTACCCCCGGGGAGCTGTTTTTT. Translated: CASSLTGSPTPGELFF. J is TRBJ2-2 and V is TRBV7-3; D is unclear. The germline gives CDR1 SGHTA, CDR2 FQGTGA. The CDR3 runs 16 residues. V was shortened by 0 bases and J by 6 bases, with 14 bases between the two germline ends.

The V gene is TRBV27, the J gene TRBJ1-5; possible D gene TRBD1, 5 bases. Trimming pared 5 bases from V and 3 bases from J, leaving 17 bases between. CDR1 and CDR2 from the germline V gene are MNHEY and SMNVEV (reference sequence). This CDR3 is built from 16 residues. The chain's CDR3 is CASSKSRDGLNQPQHF. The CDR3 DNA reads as TGTGCCAGCAGTAAGTCCCGGGACGGGCTCAATCAGCCCCAGCATTTT.

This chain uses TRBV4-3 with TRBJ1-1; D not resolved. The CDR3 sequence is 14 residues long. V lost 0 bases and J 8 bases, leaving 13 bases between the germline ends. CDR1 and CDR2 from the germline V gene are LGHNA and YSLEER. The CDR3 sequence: CASSQDQAWAEAFF. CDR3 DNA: TGCGCCAGCAGCCAAGATCAGGCCTGGGCCGAAGCTTTCTTT.

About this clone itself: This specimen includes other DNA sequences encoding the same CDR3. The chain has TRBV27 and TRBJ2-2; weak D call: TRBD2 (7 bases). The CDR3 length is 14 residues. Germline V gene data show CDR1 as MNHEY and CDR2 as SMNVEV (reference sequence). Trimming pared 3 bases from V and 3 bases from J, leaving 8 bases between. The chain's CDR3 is CASSLGGHTGELFF. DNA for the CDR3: TGTGCCAGCAGTTTGGGGGGGCACACCGGGGAGCTGTTTTTT.

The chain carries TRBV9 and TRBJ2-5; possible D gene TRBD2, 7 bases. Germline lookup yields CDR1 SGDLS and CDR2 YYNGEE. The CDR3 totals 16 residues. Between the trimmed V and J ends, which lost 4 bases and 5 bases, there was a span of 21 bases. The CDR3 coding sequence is TGTGCCAGCAGCTTTAGCCGTGGGGGGGCCAGGGAGACCCAGTACTTC. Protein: CASSFSRGGARETQYF. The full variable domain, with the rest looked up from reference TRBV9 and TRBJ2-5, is DSGVTQTPKHLITATGQRVTLRCSPRSGDLSVYWYQQSLDQGLQFLIQYYNGEERAKGNILERFSAQQFPDLHSELNLSSLELGDSALYFCASSFSRGGARETQYFGPGTRLLVL.

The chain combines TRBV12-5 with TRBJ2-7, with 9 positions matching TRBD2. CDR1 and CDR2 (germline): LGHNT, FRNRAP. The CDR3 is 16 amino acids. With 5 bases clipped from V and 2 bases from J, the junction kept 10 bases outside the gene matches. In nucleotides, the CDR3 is TGTGCTAGTGGTGGGGTAGCGGGAGTAGGCCCCTACGAGCAGTACTTC. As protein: CASGGVAGVGPYEQYF.

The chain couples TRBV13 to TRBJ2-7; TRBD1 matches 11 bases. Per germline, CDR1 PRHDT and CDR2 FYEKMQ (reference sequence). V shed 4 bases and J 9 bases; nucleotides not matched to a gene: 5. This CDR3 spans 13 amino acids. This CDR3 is CASSSGTGGVQYF. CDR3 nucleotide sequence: TGTGCCAGCAGCTCCGGGACAGGGGGTGTGCAGTACTTC.

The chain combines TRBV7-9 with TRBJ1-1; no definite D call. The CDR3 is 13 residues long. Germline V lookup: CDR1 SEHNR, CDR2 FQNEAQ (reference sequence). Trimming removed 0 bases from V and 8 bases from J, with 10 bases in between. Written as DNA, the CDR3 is TGTGCCAGCAGCTTAGCAGTGCCGCGAGAAGCTTTCTTT. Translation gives CASSLAVPREAFF.

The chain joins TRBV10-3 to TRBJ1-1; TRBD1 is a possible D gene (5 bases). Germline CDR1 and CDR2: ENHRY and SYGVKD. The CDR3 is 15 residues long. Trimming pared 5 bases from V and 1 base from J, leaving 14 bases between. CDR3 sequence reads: CAISKDTGRNTEAFF. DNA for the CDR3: TGTGCCATCAGTAAGGACACGGGAAGGAACACTGAAGCTTTCTTT.

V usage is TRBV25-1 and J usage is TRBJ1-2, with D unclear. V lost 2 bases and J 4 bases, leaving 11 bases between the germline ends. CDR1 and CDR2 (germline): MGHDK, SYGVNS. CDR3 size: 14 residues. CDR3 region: CASSESASSYGYTF. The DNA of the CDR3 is TGTGCCAGCAGTGAAAGTGCTTCCAGCTATGGCTACACCTTC.

The CDR3 is CVIKGNTEAFF. The CDR3 DNA sequence: TGTGTAATAAAGGGAAACACTGAAGCTTTCTTT. This chain joins TRBV6-1 and TRBJ1-1; D is unresolved. This CDR3 has 11 residues. Germline CDR1 is MNHNS and CDR2 is SASEGT.

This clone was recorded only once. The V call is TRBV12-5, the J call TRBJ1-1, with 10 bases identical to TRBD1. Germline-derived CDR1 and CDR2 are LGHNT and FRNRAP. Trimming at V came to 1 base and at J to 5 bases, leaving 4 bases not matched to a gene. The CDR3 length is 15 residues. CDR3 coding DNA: TGTGCTAGTGGTTTGGGACGGACAGGGGGAACTGAAGCTTTCTTT. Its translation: CASGLGRTGGTEAFF. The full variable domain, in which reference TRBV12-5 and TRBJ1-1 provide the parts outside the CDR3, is DARVTQTPRHKVTEMGQEVTMRCQPILGHNTVFWYRQTMMQGLELLAYFRNRAPLDDSGMPKDRFSAEMPDATLATLKIQPSEPRDSAVYFCASGLGRTGGTEAFFGQGTRLTVV.

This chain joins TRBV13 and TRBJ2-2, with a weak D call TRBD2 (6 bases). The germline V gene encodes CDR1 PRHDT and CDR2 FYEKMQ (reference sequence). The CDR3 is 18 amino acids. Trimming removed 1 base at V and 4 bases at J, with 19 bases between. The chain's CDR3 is CASSLVSGVLTLTGELFF. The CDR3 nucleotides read TGTGCCAGCAGCTTAGTGTCGGGGGTCCTAACGCTCACCGGGGAGCTGTTTTTT.

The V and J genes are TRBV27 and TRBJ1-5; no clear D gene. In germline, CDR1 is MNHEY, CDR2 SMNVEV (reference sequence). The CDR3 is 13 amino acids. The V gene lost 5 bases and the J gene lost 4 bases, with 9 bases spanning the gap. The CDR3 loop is CASSLLLNQPQHF. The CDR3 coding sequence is TGTGCCAGCAGTCTCCTCCTGAATCAGCCCCAGCATTTT.

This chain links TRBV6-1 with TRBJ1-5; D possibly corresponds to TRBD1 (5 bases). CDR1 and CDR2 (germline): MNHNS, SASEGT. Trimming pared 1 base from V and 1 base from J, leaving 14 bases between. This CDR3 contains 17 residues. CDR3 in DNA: TGTGCCAGCAGTGAAGTACGGGGCGATGGCAGCAATCAGCCCCAGCATTTT. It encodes CASSEVRGDGSNQPQHF.

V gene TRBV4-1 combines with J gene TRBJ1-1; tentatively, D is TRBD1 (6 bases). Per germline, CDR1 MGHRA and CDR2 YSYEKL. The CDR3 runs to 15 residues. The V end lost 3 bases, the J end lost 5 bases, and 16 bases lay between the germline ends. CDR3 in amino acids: CASSHPPGGRTEAFF. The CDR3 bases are TGCGCCAGCAGCCATCCCCCCGGGGGGCGGACTGAAGCTTTCTTT.

The CDR3 DNA is TGTGCCTGGAGTGTTACAGGACACGGGGAGCTGTTTTTT. This codes for CAWSVTGHGELFF. The chain is built from TRBV30 and TRBJ2-2; tentative D call: TRBD1 (5 bases). This CDR3 contains 13 residues. Germline CDR1 GTSNPN, CDR2 SVGIG (reference sequence). V was cut by 0 bases and J by 7 bases, with 9 bases left in between.

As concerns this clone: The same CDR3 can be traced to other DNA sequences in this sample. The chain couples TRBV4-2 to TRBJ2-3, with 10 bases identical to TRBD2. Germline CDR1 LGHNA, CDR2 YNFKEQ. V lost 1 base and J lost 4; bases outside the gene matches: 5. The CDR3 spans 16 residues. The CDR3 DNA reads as TGTGCCAGCAGCCAAGCCCTAGCGGGGGACGCAGATACGCAGTATTTT. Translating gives CASSQALAGDADTQYF.

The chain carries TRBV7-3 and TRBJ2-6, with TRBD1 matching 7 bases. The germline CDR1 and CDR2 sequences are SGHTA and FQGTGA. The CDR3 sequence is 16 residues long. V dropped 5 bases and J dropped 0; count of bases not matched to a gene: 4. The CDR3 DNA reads TGTGCCAGCAGCCCAGCAGGGGGCTCTGGGGCCAACGTCCTGACTTTC. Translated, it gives CASSPAGGSGANVLTF.

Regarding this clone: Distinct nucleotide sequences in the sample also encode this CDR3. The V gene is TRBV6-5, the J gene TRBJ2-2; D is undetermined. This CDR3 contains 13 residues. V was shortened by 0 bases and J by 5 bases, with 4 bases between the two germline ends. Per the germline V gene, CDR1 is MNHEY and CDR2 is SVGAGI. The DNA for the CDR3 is TGTGCCAGCAGTTACTCGGGGACCGGGGAGCTGTTTTTT. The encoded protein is CASSYSGTGELFF.

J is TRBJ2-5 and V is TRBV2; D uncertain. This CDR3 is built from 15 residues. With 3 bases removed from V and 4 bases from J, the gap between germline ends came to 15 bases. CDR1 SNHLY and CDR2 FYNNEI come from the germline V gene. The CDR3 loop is CASSDSATRGETQYF. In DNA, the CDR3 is TGTGCCAGCAGTGACTCGGCCACCAGAGGAGAGACCCAGTACTTC.

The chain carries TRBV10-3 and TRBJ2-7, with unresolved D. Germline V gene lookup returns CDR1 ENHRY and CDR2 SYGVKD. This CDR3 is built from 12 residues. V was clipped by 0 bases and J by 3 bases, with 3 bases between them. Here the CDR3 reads CAISESDYEQYF. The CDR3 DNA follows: TGTGCCATCAGTGAGTCCGACTACGAGCAGTACTTC.

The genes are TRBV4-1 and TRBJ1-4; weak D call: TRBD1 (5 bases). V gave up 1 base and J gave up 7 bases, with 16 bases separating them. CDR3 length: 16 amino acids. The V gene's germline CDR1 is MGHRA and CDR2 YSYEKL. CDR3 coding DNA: TGCGCCAGCAGCCAAGCCCCCCCTGGGGCGGGTGAAAAACTGTTTTTT. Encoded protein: CASSQAPPGAGEKLFF.

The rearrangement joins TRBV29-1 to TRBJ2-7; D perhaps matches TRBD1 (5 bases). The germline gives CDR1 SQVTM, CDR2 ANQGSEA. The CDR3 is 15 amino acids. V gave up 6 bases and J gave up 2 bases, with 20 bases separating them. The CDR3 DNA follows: TGCAGCGTAGAGGCCCCTGAGACAGAGACCTACGAGCAGTACTTC. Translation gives CSVEAPETETYEQYF.